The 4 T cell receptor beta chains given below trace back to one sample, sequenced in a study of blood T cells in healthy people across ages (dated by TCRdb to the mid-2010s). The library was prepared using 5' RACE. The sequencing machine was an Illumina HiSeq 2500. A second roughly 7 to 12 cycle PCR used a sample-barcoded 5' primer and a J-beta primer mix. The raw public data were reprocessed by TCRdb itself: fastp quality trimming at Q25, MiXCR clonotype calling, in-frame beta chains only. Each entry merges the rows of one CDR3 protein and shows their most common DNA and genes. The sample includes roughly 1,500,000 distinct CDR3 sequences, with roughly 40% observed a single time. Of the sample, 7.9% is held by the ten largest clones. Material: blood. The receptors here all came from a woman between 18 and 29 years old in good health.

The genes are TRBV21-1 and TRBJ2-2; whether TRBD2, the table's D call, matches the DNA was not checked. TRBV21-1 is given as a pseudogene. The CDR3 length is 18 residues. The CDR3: CASSKAQDLAGSTGELFF. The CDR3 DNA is TGTGCCAGCAGCAAAGCCCAGGACCTAGCGGGTTCCACCGGGGAGCTGTTTTTT.

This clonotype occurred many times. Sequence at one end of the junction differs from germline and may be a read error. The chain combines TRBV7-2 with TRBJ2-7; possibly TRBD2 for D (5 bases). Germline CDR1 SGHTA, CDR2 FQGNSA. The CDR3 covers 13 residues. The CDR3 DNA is TGCGCCAGCAGCTTGGACGGGACCTACGAGCAGTACTTC. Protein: CASSLDGTYEQYF.

CDR3 loop: CASSAIDEQFF. CDR3 nucleotides: TGTGCCAGCAGTGCGATTGATGAGCAGTTCTTC. V is TRBV6-5 and J is TRBJ2-1; the D is unclear. Looked up from germline, CDR1 is MNHEY and CDR2 is SVGAGI. The CDR3 runs 11 residues. Trimming stripped 5 bases from V and 8 bases from J, with 7 bases between.

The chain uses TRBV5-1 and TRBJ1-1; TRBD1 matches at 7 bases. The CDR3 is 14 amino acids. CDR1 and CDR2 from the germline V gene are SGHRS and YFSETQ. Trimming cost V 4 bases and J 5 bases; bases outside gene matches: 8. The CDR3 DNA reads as TGCGCCAGCAGCCAAGGGACAGATCGGACTGAAGCTTTCTTT. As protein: CASSQGTDRTEAFF.